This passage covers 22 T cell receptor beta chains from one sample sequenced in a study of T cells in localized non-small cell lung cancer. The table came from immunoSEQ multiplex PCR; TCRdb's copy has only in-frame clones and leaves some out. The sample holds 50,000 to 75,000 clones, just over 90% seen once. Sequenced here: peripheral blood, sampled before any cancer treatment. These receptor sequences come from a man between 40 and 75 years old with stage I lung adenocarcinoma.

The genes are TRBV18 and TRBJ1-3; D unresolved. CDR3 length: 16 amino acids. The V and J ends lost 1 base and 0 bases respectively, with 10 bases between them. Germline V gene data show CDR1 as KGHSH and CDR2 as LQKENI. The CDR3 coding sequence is TGTGCCAGCTCACCACGGATACAGACCTCTGGAAACACCATATATTTT. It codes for CASSPRIQTSGNTIYF. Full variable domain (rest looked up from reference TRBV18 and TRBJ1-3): NAGVMQNPRHLVRRRGQEARLRCSPMKGHSHVYWYRQLPEEGLKFMVYLQKENIIDESGMPKERFSAEFPKEGPSILRIQQVVRGDSAAYFCASSPRIQTSGNTIYFGEGSWLTVV.

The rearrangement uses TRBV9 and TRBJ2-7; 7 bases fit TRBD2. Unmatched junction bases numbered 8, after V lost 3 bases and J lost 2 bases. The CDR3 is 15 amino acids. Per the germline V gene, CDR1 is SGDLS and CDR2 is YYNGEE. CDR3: CASSAQSGVTYEQYF. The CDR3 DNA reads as TGTGCCAGCAGCGCCCAGAGCGGGGTTACCTACGAGCAGTACTTC.

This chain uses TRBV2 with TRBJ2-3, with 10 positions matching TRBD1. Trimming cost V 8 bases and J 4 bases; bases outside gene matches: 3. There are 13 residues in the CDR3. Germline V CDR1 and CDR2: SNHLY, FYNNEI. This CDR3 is CASRDRGSDTQYF. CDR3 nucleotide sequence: TGTGCCAGCCGGGACAGGGGTTCAGATACGCAGTATTTT.

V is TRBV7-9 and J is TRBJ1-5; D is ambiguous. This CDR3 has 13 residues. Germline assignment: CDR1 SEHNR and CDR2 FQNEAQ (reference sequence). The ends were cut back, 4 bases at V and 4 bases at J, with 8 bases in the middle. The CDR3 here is CASSSSGNQPQHF. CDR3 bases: TGTGCCAGCAGCTCCTCCGGGAATCAGCCCCAGCATTTT.

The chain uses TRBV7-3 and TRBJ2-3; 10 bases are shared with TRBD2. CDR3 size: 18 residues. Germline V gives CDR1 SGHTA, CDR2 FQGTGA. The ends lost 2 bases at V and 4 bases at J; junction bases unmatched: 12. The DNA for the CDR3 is TGTGCCAGCAGCTTAGAAGGGGGGCTAGCGGGAGTGGCAGATACGCAGTATTTT. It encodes CASSLEGGLAGVADTQYF.

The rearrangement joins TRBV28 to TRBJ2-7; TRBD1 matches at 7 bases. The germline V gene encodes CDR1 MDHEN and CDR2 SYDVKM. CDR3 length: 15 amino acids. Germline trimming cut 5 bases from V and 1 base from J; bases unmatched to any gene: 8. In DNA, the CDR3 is TGTGCCAGCAGTCTCCCTGGACAGGCGTCCTACGAGCAGTACTTC. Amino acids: CASSLPGQASYEQYF.

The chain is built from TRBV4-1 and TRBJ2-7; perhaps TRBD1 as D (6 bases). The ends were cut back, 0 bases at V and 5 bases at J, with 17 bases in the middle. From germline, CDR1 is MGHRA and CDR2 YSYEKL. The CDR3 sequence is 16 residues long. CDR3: CASSQDPHGTLNEQYF. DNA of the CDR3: TGCGCCAGCAGCCAAGACCCCCACGGGACACTAAACGAGCAGTACTTC.

The CDR3 here is CASREEETQYF. CDR3 DNA: TGTGCCAGCCGGGAGGAAGAGACCCAGTACTTC. The chain has TRBV2 and TRBJ2-5, with 7 bases identical to TRBD2. Trimming at V came to 8 bases and at J to 3 bases, leaving 0 bases not matched to a gene. Germline lookup yields CDR1 SNHLY and CDR2 FYNNEI. The CDR3 is 11 residues long.

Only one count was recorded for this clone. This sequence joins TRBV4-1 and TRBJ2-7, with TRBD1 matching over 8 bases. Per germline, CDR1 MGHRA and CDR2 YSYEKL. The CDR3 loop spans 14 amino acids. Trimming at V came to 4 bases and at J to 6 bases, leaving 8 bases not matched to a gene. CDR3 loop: CASSLRDRSREQYF. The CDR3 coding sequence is TGCGCCAGCAGCCTCCGGGACAGGTCCCGCGAGCAGTACTTC.

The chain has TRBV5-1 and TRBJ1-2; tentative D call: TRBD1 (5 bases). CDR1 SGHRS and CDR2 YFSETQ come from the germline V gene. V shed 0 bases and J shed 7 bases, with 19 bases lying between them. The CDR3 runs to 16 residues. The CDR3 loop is CASSLVQAGQGLGYTF. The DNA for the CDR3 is TGCGCCAGCAGCTTGGTCCAGGCCGGGCAGGGTCTTGGCTACACCTTC.

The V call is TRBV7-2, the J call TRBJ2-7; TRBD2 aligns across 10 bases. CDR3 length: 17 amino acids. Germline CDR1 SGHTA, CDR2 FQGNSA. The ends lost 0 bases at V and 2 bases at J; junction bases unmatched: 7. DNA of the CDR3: TGTGCCAGCAGCTTAGCTGGTCTAGCGGGGGACCCCTACGAGCAGTACTTC. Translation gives CASSLAGLAGDPYEQYF.

CDR3 DNA: TGTGCCAGCAGCCCCCCCCCGGGCCCCCTTAAATTCTTC. This codes for CASSPPPGPLKFF. This chain links TRBV28 with TRBJ2-1; D is undetermined. The CDR3 contains 13 residues. CDR1 and CDR2 (germline): MDHEN, SYDVKM. V was trimmed by 6 bases and J by 16 bases, leaving 22 bases between them.

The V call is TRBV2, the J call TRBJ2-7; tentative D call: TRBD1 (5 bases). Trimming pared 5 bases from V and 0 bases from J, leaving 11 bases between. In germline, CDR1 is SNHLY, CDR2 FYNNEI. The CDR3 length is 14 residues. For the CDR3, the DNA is TGTGCCAGCAGTCGGACAAACCCCTCCTACGAGCAGTACTTC. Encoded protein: CASSRTNPSYEQYF.

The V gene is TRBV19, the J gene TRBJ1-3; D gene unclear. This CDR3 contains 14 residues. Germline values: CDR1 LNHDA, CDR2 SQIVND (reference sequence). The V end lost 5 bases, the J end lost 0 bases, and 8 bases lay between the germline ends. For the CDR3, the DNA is TGTGCCAGTAGTCTACAGCCCTCTGGAAACACCATATATTTT. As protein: CASSLQPSGNTIYF. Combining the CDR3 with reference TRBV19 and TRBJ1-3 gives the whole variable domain DGGITQSPKYLFRKEGQNVTLSCEQNLNHDAMYWYRQDPGQGLRLIYYSQIVNDFQKGDIAEGYSVSREKKESFPLTVTSAQKNPTAFYLCASSLQPSGNTIYFGEGSWLTVV.

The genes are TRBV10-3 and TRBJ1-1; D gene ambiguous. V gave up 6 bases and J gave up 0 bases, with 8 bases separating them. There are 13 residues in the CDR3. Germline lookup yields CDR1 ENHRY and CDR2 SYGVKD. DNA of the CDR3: TGTGCCATCAGCTCCGTTATGAACACTGAAGCTTTCTTT. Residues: CAISSVMNTEAFF.

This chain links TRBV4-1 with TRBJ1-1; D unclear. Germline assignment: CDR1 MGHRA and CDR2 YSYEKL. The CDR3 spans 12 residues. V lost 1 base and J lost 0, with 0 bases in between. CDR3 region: CASSQVNTEAFF. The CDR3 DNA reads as TGCGCCAGCAGCCAAGTGAACACTGAAGCTTTCTTT.

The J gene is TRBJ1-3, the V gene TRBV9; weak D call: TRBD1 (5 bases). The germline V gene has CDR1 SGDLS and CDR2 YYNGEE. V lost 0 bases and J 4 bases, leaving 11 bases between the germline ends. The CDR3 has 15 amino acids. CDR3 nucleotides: TGTGCCAGCAGCGTAGTAGGGGAAGCAGGAAACACCATATATTTT. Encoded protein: CASSVVGEAGNTIYF.

The CDR3 is CASRKGAGYEQYF. In DNA, the CDR3 is TGTGCCAGCAGAAAAGGGGCAGGGTACGAGCAGTACTTC. The gene calls are TRBV27 and TRBJ2-7; D might be TRBD1 (5 bases). There are 13 residues in the CDR3. Germline CDR1 is MNHEY and CDR2 is SMNVEV (reference sequence). V was pared by 6 bases and J by 4 bases, with 13 bases between.

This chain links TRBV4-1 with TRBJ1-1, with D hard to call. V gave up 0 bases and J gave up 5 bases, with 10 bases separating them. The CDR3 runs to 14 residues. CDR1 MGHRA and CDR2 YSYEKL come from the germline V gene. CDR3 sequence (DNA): TGCGCCAGCAGCCAAGAGGGTCCGGCGACTGAAGCTTTCTTT. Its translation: CASSQEGPATEAFF.

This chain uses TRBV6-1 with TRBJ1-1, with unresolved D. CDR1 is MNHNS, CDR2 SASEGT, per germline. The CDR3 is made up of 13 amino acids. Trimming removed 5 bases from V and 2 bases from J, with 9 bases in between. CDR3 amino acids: CASSRQSNTEAFF. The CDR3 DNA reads TGTGCCAGCAGTCGACAAAGTAACACTGAAGCTTTCTTT.

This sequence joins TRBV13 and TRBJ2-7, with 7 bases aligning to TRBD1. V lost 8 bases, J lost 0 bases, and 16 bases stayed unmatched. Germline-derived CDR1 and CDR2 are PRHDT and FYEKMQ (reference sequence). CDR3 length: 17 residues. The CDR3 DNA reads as TGTGCCAGCCCCACGGTTCCTGACAGGGTCGGCTCCTACGAGCAGTACTTC. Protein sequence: CASPTVPDRVGSYEQYF.

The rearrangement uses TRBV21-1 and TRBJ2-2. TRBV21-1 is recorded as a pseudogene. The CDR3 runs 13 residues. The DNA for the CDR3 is TGTGCCAACAGGCCGGGCCCCACTGTGGAGCTGTTTTTT. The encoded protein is CANRPGPTVELFF.